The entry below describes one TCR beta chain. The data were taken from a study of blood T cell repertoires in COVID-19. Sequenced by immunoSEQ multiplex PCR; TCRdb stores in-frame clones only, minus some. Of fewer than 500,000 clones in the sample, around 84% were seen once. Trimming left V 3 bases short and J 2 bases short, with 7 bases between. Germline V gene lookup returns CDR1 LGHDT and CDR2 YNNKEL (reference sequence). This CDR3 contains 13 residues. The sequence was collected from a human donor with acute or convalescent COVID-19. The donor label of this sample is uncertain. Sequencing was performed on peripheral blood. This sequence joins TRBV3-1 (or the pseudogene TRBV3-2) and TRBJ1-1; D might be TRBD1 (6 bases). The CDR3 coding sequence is TGTGCCAGCAGCCAGGGGGCTAACACTGAAGCTTTCTTT. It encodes CASSQGANTEAFF.